Sequencing of this T cell receptor (beta chain) was carried out in a study of shared T cell receptors in the human thymus. The CDR3 consists of 18 residues. V dropped 2 bases and J dropped 0 bases, with 17 bases sitting between them. Germline CDR1 MDHEN, CDR2 SYDVKM. The method was immunoSEQ multiplex PCR; TCRdb's version includes in-frame clones alone and lacks a portion of them. Found here are under 850,000 clones, 88% of them singletons; the top ten hold over 0.008%. This sample also belongs to another study, concerning human thymus T cells. This second study says: Thymus tissue for the work was resected from patients undergoing corrective heart surgery. Biased V and J segment usage appeared in thymus and peripheral blood.

This chain links TRBV28 with TRBJ2-4; possible D gene TRBD1, 5 bases. The sample taken for sequencing was thymocytes. The sequence was obtained from a boy under two years old with a congenital heart defect. In DNA, the CDR3 is TGTGCCAGCAGTTTAGATCAGGGAACAGTCGTAGCCAAAAACATTCAGTACTTC. Amino acids: CASSLDQGTVVAKNIQYF.